This T cell receptor beta chain was sequenced in a study of early T cells in non-severe SARS-CoV-2 infection. Overall study context: Chains stayed unpaired after sequencing of bulk RNA from unsorted whole blood. Findings and limits, study-wide: Lookups in VDJdb leaned toward anti-spike CD8 responses and missed private and CD4 specificities.

As part of library construction, unique molecular identifiers were attached to individual cDNA molecules. TCRdb recomputed calls from the 5' RACE reads with MiXCR, one row per CDR3 protein. The table shows around 27,000 distinct CDR3 sequences, with over 2.5% occurring only once. Ten or more counts support this clonotype. The antigen is undetermined. The CDR3 runs 14 residues. Trimming removed 5 bases from V and 5 bases from J, with 10 bases in between. Germline CDR1 reads SNHLY; CDR2 reads FYNNEI. Sample: whole blood. The clonotype comes from an adult who was a healthcare worker with PCR-confirmed SARS-CoV-2 infection or an uninfected control (not recorded which). V gene TRBV2 combines with J gene TRBJ1-6; possibly TRBD1 for D (6 bases). CDR3 nucleotide sequence: TGTGCCAGCAGTACCGGGACAAATAATTCACCCCTCCACTTT. This sequence encodes CASSTGTNNSPLHF.